Following are 10 T cell receptor beta chains from one sample sequenced in a study of T cell repertoires in cytomegalovirus infection. Via MiXCR, TCRdb re-called the reads, giving one row per CDR3 protein. Seen here are 300,000 to 400,000 distinct CDR3 sequences, over 7.5% observed once, and the top ten hold 3.5% to 4.5%. The specimen was PBMCs. Source of these receptors: a human donor in good health (CMV status not recorded). Some clones in this sample may be carry-over from other donors' samples.

This clonotype showed up just once. The chain is built from TRBV7-9 and TRBJ1-2; 7 bases fit TRBD1. V lost 5 bases to trimming and J lost 5 bases; unmatched junction nucleotides: 14. Per germline, CDR1 SEHNR and CDR2 FQNEAQ (reference sequence). CDR3 length: 16 amino acids. CDR3 bases: TGTGCCAGCAGCAACTCGCGGGACAGAGAACCATATGGCTACACCTTC. Protein sequence: CASSNSRDREPYGYTF.

This clonotype was counted ten times or more. The chain recombines TRBV28 with TRBJ1-2; D perhaps matches TRBD1 (6 bases). The CDR3 loop spans 15 amino acids. The ends were cut back, 3 bases at V and 8 bases at J, with 19 bases in the middle. Germline CDR1 MDHEN, CDR2 SYDVKM. CDR3 in amino acids: CASSFLSGAQGGYTF. The CDR3 nucleotides read TGTGCCAGCAGTTTCTTGTCGGGGGCCCAGGGAGGCTACACCTTC.

The rearrangement uses TRBV18 and TRBJ2-1; D ambiguous. V shed 3 bases and J shed 7 bases, with 4 bases lying between them. CDR1 is KGHSH and CDR2 is LQKENI in the germline V gene. The length of the CDR3 is 11 residues. The CDR3 reads CASSPSNEQFF. The CDR3, as DNA: TGTGCCAGCTCACCTTCGAATGAGCAGTTCTTC.

This clonotype was detected a few times. This chain links TRBV6-2 or TRBV6-3 with TRBJ2-3; D possibly uses TRBD1 or TRBD2 (5 bases each). The CDR3 has 14 residues. Trimming took 2 bases from V and 2 from J, leaving 8 bases between them. Germline V CDR1 and CDR2: MNHEY, SVGEGT. CDR3 in DNA: TGTGCCAGCAGTTACGGGGGTCTCACAGATACGCAGTATTTT. Encoded protein: CASSYGGLTDTQYF.

In its sample, this clonotype was seen many times. The chain uses TRBV7-6 and TRBJ2-6; no clear D gene. The CDR3 loop spans 16 amino acids. CDR1 is SGHVS and CDR2 is FNYEAQ in the germline V gene. The germline V and J ends were trimmed by 0 bases and 0 bases, with 6 bases remaining between them. CDR3 loop: CASSLASSSGANVLTF. The CDR3 region has the DNA TGTGCCAGCAGCTTAGCTAGTAGCTCTGGGGCCAACGTCCTGACTTTC.

In its sample, this clonotype was seen many times. The gene calls are TRBV20-1 and TRBJ2-5; D is possibly TRBD1 or TRBD2 (5 bases each). This CDR3 has 15 amino acids. Trimming removed 0 bases at V and 8 bases at J, with 19 bases between. Looked up from germline, CDR1 is DFQATT and CDR2 is SNEGSKA (reference sequence). The CDR3 loop reads CSARDPQGVGGTQYF. The CDR3 DNA follows: TGCAGTGCTAGAGACCCGCAGGGAGTAGGCGGAACCCAGTACTTC.

The gene calls are TRBV6-6 and TRBJ2-7; no definite D call. CDR1 MNHNY and CDR2 SVGAGI come from the germline V gene (reference sequence). This CDR3 has 14 amino acids. V lost 2 bases and J 5 bases, leaving 13 bases between the germline ends. The CDR3 loop is CASSYESAGHEQYF. The DNA for the CDR3 is TGTGCCAGCAGTTACGAGTCGGCCGGCCACGAGCAGTACTTC.

This clonotype was found a few times. This chain connects TRBV20-1 to TRBJ1-2; possibly TRBD1 for D (6 bases). CDR3 size: 13 residues. Germline V lookup: CDR1 DFQATT, CDR2 SNEGSKA (reference sequence). V lost 4 bases to trimming and J lost 0 bases, with 9 bases between them. In DNA, the CDR3 is TGCAGTGCTACAGGGGAAACTAACTATGGCTACACCTTC. This gives the protein CSATGETNYGYTF.

This chain links TRBV7-3 with TRBJ1-2, with TRBD1 matching 10 bases. This CDR3 contains 14 residues. CDR1 is SGHTA and CDR2 is FQGTGA in the germline V gene. With 5 bases clipped from V and 6 bases from J, the junction kept 6 bases outside the gene matches. CDR3 in DNA: TGTGCCAGCAGCAGATCCGGGACAGGGGATGGCTACACCTTC. Translating gives CASSRSGTGDGYTF.

Many counts were recorded for this clonotype. The chain uses TRBV7-2 and TRBJ2-3, with 16 bases that match TRBD2. Germline V gene sequence: CDR1 SGHTA, CDR2 FQGNSA. This CDR3 comprises 17 residues. The J segment lost 5 bases and the V segment lost 4 bases, leaving 6 bases of the junction unmatched. The CDR3 region is CASSSPGLAGGIDTQYF. In nucleotides, the CDR3 is TGTGCCAGCAGCTCTCCGGGACTAGCGGGGGGGATAGATACGCAGTATTTT.